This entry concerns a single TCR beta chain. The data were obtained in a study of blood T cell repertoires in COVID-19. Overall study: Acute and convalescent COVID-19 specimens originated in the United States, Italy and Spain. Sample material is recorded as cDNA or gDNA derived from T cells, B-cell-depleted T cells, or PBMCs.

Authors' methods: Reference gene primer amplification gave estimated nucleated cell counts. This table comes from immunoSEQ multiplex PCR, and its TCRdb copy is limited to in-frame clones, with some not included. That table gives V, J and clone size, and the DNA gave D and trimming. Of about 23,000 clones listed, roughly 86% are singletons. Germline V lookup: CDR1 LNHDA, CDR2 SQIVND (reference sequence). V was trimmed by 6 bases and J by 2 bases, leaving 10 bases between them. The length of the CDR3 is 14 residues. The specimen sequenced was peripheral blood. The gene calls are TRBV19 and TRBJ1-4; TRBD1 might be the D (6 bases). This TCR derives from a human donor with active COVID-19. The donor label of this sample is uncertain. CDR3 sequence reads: CASRSGQTNEKLFF. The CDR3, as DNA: TGTGCCAGTAGAAGTGGACAGACTAATGAAAAACTGTTTTTT.